The next 32 T cell receptor beta chains were all read from a single sample in a study of shared clonotypes between healthy human individuals. The repertoire was sequenced with immunoSEQ multiplex PCR; TCRdb's copy has only in-frame clones and lacks some. The sample gives under 350,000 clones, about nine tenths of which show up once; about 16% is in the top ten. The specimen sequenced was memory CD8+ T cells sorted from blood. Described subset: CD45RO+ cells pooled with CCR7-negative TemRA cells. These receptors were obtained from a man between 18 and 29 years old in good health.

In its sample, this clone was seen a few times. A read error may account for a junction end that differs from germline. The V call is TRBV7-2, the J call TRBJ2-7, with a weak D call TRBD1 (5 bases). Germline V gives CDR1 SGHTA, CDR2 FQGNSA. The CDR3 runs to 12 residues. DNA of the CDR3: TGTGCCAGCAGCTTCGACAGCTACGGGCAGTACTTC. Amino acid sequence: CASSFDSYGQYF. The whole variable domain, remainder taken from reference TRBV7-2 and TRBJ2-7, is GAGVSQSPSNKVTEKGKDVELRCDPISGHTALYWYRQSLGQGLEFLIYFQGNSAPDKSGLPSDRFSAERTGGSVSTLTIQRTQQEDSAVYLCASSFDSYGQYFGPGTRLTVT.

The CDR3 nucleotides read TGCGCCAGCACCCTAGCGGGAGGGCCGGACATTCAGTACTTC. Translated: CASTLAGGPDIQYF. V gene TRBV10-2 combines with J gene TRBJ2-4, with 12 nucleotides matching TRBD2. Germline V gene data show CDR1 as WSHSY and CDR2 as SAAADI. The trim removed 7 bases at V and 8 bases at J, leaving 6 bases unmatched. There are 14 residues in the CDR3.

The chain couples TRBV30 to TRBJ2-3; tentative D call: TRBD2 (6 bases). Germline values: CDR1 GTSNPN, CDR2 SVGIG (reference sequence). V was clipped by 4 bases and J by 0 bases, with 14 bases between them. This CDR3 has 15 amino acids. DNA for the CDR3: TGTGCCTGGATGGAGGGTCGGGCGAGCACAGATACGCAGTATTTT. It is translated as CAWMEGRASTDTQYF.

This clone has only a few counts. The genes are TRBV4-3 and TRBJ2-7; D is unclear. The germline V and J ends were trimmed by 3 bases and 5 bases, with 17 bases remaining between them. This CDR3 region has 15 residues. Per germline, CDR1 LGHNA and CDR2 YSLEER. The CDR3 bases are TGCGCCAGCAGCCATAAGGATCTGCCCTTGGACGAGCAGTACTTC. Translating it yields CASSHKDLPLDEQYF.

This clone was detected a few times. This rearrangement joins TRBV7-9 to TRBJ2-2; D is uncertain. The CDR3 extends over 16 amino acids. The V and J ends lost 4 bases and 4 bases respectively, with 16 bases between them. Per germline, CDR1 SEHNR and CDR2 FQNEAQ (reference sequence). CDR3 DNA: TGTGCCAGCAGCTACATATCCTGGATGGGCACCGGGGAGCTGTTTTTT. It codes for CASSYISWMGTGELFF. The variable domain in full, completed from reference TRBV7-9 and TRBJ2-2, reads DTGVSQNPRHKITKRGQNVTFRCDPISEHNRLYWYRQTLGQGPEFLTYFQNEAQLEKSRLLSDRFSAERPKGSFSTLEIQRTEQGDSAMYLCASSYISWMGTGELFFGEGSRLTVL.

The V call is TRBV5-6, the J call TRBJ2-5, with 8 positions matching TRBD1. CDR1 is SGHDT and CDR2 is YYEEEE in the germline V gene. With V trimmed by 4 bases and J by 0 bases, 11 bases remained unmatched. This CDR3 has 17 amino acids. The CDR3, as DNA: TGTGCCAGCAGCACTCCCTTCAGGGGGCTCCACCAAGAGACCCAGTACTTC. It translates to CASSTPFRGLHQETQYF.

This sequence joins TRBV6-1 and TRBJ2-2; D remains ambiguous. V was pared by 2 bases and J by 0 bases, with 16 bases between. The length of the CDR3 is 18 residues. CDR1 is MNHNS, CDR2 SASEGT, per germline. The CDR3 DNA reads TGTGCCAGCAGTGAATACCCTCCCCCAGCCTCGAACACCGGGGAGCTGTTTTTT. Protein sequence: CASSEYPPPASNTGELFF.

CDR3 DNA sequence: TGTGCCAGCAGCTGGGCGACAGACGGGGTCAATGAGCAGTTCTTC. This gives the protein CASSWATDGVNEQFF. This chain links TRBV13 with TRBJ2-1, with D possibly called TRBD1 or TRBD2 (5 bases each). V was trimmed by 4 bases and J by 6 bases, leaving 16 bases between them. This CDR3 spans 15 amino acids. CDR1 and CDR2 from the germline V gene are PRHDT and FYEKMQ (reference sequence).

CDR3 sequence reads: CASSQRPRRYTFNEKLFF. The CDR3 DNA follows: TGCGCCAGCAGCCAGAGACCCAGAAGGTACACATTTAATGAAAAACTGTTTTTT. This sequence joins TRBV4-1 and TRBJ1-4; D unclear. Germline V lookup: CDR1 MGHRA, CDR2 YSYEKL. V dropped 3 bases and J dropped 4 bases, with 21 bases sitting between them. The CDR3 is 18 residues long.

The genes are TRBV7-9 and TRBJ2-7, with a tentative D call TRBD1 (7 bases). Germline-derived CDR1 and CDR2 are SEHNR and FQNEAQ (reference sequence). The ends were cut back, 5 bases at V and 3 bases at J, with 20 bases in the middle. CDR3 length: 16 amino acids. CDR3 in amino acids: CASSPRGTAYFYEQYF. CDR3 coding DNA: TGTGCCAGCAGCCCCCGCGGGACAGCCTATTTCTACGAGCAGTACTTC.

The chain has TRBV2 and TRBJ1-2; 7 bases line up with TRBD1. Germline CDR1 reads SNHLY; CDR2 reads FYNNEI. This CDR3 region has 16 residues. With 0 bases clipped from V and 4 bases from J, the junction kept 8 bases outside the gene matches. CDR3 in DNA: TGTGCCAGCAGTGAAGCAATAGGGACAGTGCCCTATGGCTACACCTTC. Its protein is CASSEAIGTVPYGYTF.

This chain links TRBV9 with TRBJ2-7, with D perhaps TRBD2 (6 bases). The germline V gene encodes CDR1 SGDLS and CDR2 YYNGEE. V was cut by 4 bases and J by 5 bases, with 16 bases left in between. The CDR3 is 14 amino acids. CDR3 DNA sequence: TGTGCCAGCAGCCCGAAAGGGAGGTACCACGAGCAGTACTTC. The encoded protein is CASSPKGRYHEQYF.

This clone was observed at least ten times. The V call is TRBV2, the J call TRBJ1-5; D is uncertain. This CDR3 is built from 17 residues. Trimming removed 3 bases from V and 7 bases from J, with 22 bases in between. Germline V gives CDR1 SNHLY, CDR2 FYNNEI. CDR3 sequence (DNA): TGTGCCAGCAGTGAGATGTTGACGGGATTAGGGCGACAGCCCCAGCATTTT. Encoded protein: CASSEMLTGLGRQPQHF.

This chain uses TRBV5-6 with TRBJ2-7, with D hard to call. Germline CDR1 SGHDT, CDR2 YYEEEE. The CDR3 is 13 amino acids. V lost 8 bases to trimming and J lost 0 bases, with 12 bases between them. The CDR3 DNA reads TGTGCCAGTCAAAATTCCAGCTCCTACGAGCAGTACTTC. It encodes CASQNSSSYEQYF.

V usage is TRBV11-1 and J usage is TRBJ2-7, with D unresolved. CDR3 length: 13 amino acids. The V gene's germline CDR1 is SGHAT and CDR2 FQDESV (reference sequence). Trimming stripped 0 bases from V and 2 bases from J, with 5 bases between. The DNA for the CDR3 is TGTGCCAGCAGCTTAGCAGCGCCCTACGAGCAGTACTTC. Residues: CASSLAAPYEQYF. The full variable domain, with the rest looked up from reference TRBV11-1 and TRBJ2-7, is EAEVAQSPRYKITEKSQAVAFWCDPISGHATLYWYRQILGQGPELLVQFQDESVVDDSQLPKDRFSAERLKGVDSTLKIQPAELGDSAMYLCASSLAAPYEQYFGPGTRLTVT.

This clone was counted between two and nine times. The chain employs TRBV28 and TRBJ2-3, with D perhaps matching TRBD2 (6 bases). The V and J ends lost 2 bases and 1 base respectively, with 10 bases between them. Looked up from germline, CDR1 is MDHEN and CDR2 is SYDVKM. CDR3 length: 15 amino acids. The CDR3 region has the DNA TGTGCCAGCAGTTTAACGGCTAGCGGCACAGATACGCAGTATTTT. Residues: CASSLTASGTDTQYF.

This clone was seen only a few times. The same CDR3 also results from other DNA sequences found in this sample. The chain uses TRBV6-5 and TRBJ2-1; D uncertain. Trimming took off 2 bases at V and 2 bases at J, with 7 bases between the two ends. Germline assignment: CDR1 MNHEY and CDR2 SVGAGI. The CDR3 is made up of 14 amino acids. CDR3 amino acids: CASSYHDTYNEQFF. The CDR3, as DNA: TGTGCCAGCAGTTACCACGACACCTACAATGAGCAGTTCTTC.

J is TRBJ2-7 and V is TRBV28; 10 bases agree with TRBD2. The V and J ends lost 3 bases and 3 bases, in that order; junction bases with no gene match: 8. Germline V CDR1 and CDR2: MDHEN, SYDVKM. This CDR3 has 16 amino acids. The CDR3 loop is CASSFPEERGGYEQYF. DNA for the CDR3: TGTGCCAGCAGTTTCCCGGAGGAGCGGGGGGGCTACGAGCAGTACTTC.

This sequence joins TRBV13 and TRBJ2-7; 7 bases line up with TRBD1. V was clipped by 3 bases and J by 7 bases; unmatched bases: 12. This CDR3 is built from 15 residues. Germline-derived CDR1 and CDR2 are PRHDT and FYEKMQ (reference sequence). CDR3: CASSFSPTGLGEQYF. For the CDR3, the DNA is TGTGCCAGCAGCTTTTCACCGACAGGGTTGGGGGAGCAGTACTTC.

This rearrangement joins TRBV7-9 to TRBJ2-1; 8 nucleotides align to TRBD1. Trimming removed 8 bases from V and 3 bases from J; junction bases left unmatched: 9. The CDR3 has 15 residues. CDR1 SEHNR and CDR2 FQNEAQ come from the germline V gene (reference sequence). Here the CDR3 reads CASPRGLDIYNEQFF. The CDR3 nucleotides are TGTGCCAGCCCCAGGGGGCTAGATATCTACAATGAGCAGTTCTTC.

The chain combines TRBV4-2 with TRBJ2-7; weak D call: TRBD2 (6 bases). The CDR3 totals 14 residues. V gave up 8 bases and J gave up 5 bases, with 19 bases separating them. Germline lookup yields CDR1 LGHNA and CDR2 YNFKEQ. The CDR3: CASRSQRAPDEQYF. CDR3 nucleotide sequence: TGTGCCAGCCGTTCTCAGCGGGCGCCCGACGAGCAGTACTTC.

The gene calls are TRBV5-6 and TRBJ1-1, with TRBD1 matching over 7 bases. The CDR3 consists of 15 residues. Germline V gene sequence: CDR1 SGHDT, CDR2 YYEEEE. V lost 0 bases and J lost 1; bases outside the gene matches: 3. DNA for the CDR3: TGTGCCAGCAGCTTGGACACAGGGGCGAACACTGAAGCTTTCTTT. It is translated as CASSLDTGANTEAFF.

The gene calls are TRBV13 and TRBJ1-4; D uncertain. The V and J ends lost 1 base and 2 bases respectively, with 11 bases between them. Germline loops: CDR1 PRHDT, CDR2 FYEKMQ (reference sequence). The CDR3 extends over 16 amino acids. CDR3 DNA sequence: TGTGCCAGCAGCTTAGCCCCAGCCTTTACTAATGAAAAACTGTTTTTT. Translation: CASSLAPAFTNEKLFF.

This rearrangement joins TRBV7-9 to TRBJ2-4; tentatively, D is TRBD1 (6 bases). Germline V CDR1 and CDR2: SEHNR, FQNEAQ (reference sequence). The V and J ends lost 6 bases and 0 bases respectively, with 18 bases between them. CDR3 length equals 17 residues. The CDR3: CASRPLTGPLAKNIQYF. The CDR3 DNA reads TGTGCCAGCAGACCTTTGACAGGCCCCCTAGCCAAAAACATTCAGTACTTC.

This clone was seen a few times. This chain joins TRBV29-1 and TRBJ1-2; D not resolved. Per germline, CDR1 SQVTM and CDR2 ANQGSEA. The V end was cut by 0 bases, the J end by 6 bases, with 2 bases between. This CDR3 has 10 residues. CDR3 coding DNA: TGCAGCGTTGAAGAAAATGGCTACACCTTC. This translates into CSVEENGYTF.

This chain joins TRBV4-3 and TRBJ1-5; 8 bases are shared with TRBD1. Germline CDR1 LGHNA, CDR2 YSLEER. Losses at the gene ends were 4 bases for V and 4 bases for J; bases not matched to a gene: 6. CDR3 size: 15 residues. The CDR3 here is CASSPTGEGNQPQHF. CDR3 sequence (DNA): TGCGCCAGCAGCCCGACAGGGGAGGGGAATCAGCCCCAGCATTTT.

The chain joins TRBV30 to TRBJ2-1; 7 bases map to TRBD2. J lost 3 bases, V lost 0 bases, and 5 bases had no gene match. The length of the CDR3 is 15 residues. The germline CDR1 and CDR2 sequences are GTSNPN and SVGIG (reference sequence). The CDR3 sequence: CAWSVASGFYNEQFF. CDR3 bases: TGTGCCTGGAGTGTCGCTAGCGGCTTCTACAATGAGCAGTTCTTC.

The chain recombines TRBV6-6 with TRBJ2-7, with D maybe TRBD1 (5 bases). The CDR3 is 16 residues long. V lost 0 bases and J 3 bases, leaving 15 bases between the germline ends. CDR1 and CDR2 from the germline V gene are MNHNY and SVGAGI (reference sequence). CDR3 nucleotides: TGTGCCAGCAGTTACTCGCGGCCAGGGATTGACTACGAGCAGTACTTC. The encoded protein is CASSYSRPGIDYEQYF.

J is TRBJ1-5 and V is TRBV4-1; tentative D call: TRBD1 (6 bases). The CDR3 length is 16 residues. The germline V gene has CDR1 MGHRA and CDR2 YSYEKL. V lost 3 bases and J lost 3, with 15 bases in between. The CDR3 DNA follows: TGCGCCAGCAGCCAGCGCCCCCGGACAGACAATCAGCCCCAGCATTTT. Amino acid sequence: CASSQRPRTDNQPQHF.

The chain carries TRBV9 and TRBJ1-2; D remains ambiguous. The CDR3 extends over 15 amino acids. From germline, CDR1 is SGDLS and CDR2 YYNGEE. Trimming took off 0 bases at V and 12 bases at J, with 21 bases between the two ends. For the CDR3, the DNA is TGTGCCAGCAGCGTAGGTAGGGCTGGAGGGATGAAGAACACCTTC. Translated, it gives CASSVGRAGGMKNTF. The full variable domain, in which reference TRBV9 and TRBJ1-2 provide the parts outside the CDR3, is DSGVTQTPKHLITATGQRVTLRCSPRSGDLSVYWYQQSLDQGLQFLIQYYNGEERAKGNILERFSAQQFPDLHSELNLSSLELGDSALYFCASSVGRAGGMKNTFGSGTRLTVV.

The CDR3 bases are TGTGCCAGCAGCTTCACTGGCCCCCACACAGATACGCAGTATTTT. Translating gives CASSFTGPHTDTQYF. The chain has TRBV27 and TRBJ2-3; unclear D gene. This CDR3 is 15 amino acids long. Germline V CDR1 and CDR2: MNHEY, SMNVEV (reference sequence). Trimming pared 6 bases from V and 2 bases from J, leaving 15 bases between.

The chain is built from TRBV9 and TRBJ2-7; D perhaps matches TRBD1 (6 bases). The length of the CDR3 is 14 residues. Germline lookup yields CDR1 SGDLS and CDR2 YYNGEE. Trimming shortened V by 4 bases and J by 0 bases, and 11 bases separated the two germline ends. The CDR3 protein is CASSLRTDSYEQYF. In nucleotides, the CDR3 is TGTGCCAGCAGCCTCCGGACAGACTCCTACGAGCAGTACTTC.